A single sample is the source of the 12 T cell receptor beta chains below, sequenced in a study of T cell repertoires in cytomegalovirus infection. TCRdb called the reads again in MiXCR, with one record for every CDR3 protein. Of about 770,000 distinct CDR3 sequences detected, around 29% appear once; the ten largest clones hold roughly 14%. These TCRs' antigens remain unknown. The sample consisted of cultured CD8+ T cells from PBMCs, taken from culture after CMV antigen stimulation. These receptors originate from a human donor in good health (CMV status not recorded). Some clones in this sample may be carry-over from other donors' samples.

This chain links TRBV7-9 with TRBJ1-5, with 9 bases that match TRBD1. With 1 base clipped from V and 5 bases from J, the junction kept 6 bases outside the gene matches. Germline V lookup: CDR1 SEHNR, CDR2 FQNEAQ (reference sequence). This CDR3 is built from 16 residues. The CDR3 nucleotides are TGTGCCAGCAGCTTAGGCCGGCGACAGGGGGATCAGCCCCAGCATTTT. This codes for CASSLGRRQGDQPQHF.

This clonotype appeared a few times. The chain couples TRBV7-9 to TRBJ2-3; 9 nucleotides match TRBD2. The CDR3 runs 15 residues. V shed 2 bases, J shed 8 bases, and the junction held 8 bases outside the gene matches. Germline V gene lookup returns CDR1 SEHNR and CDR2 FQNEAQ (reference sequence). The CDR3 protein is CASSLPGLAQPTQYF. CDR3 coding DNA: TGTGCCAGCAGCTTACCGGGACTAGCCCAGCCTACGCAGTATTTT.

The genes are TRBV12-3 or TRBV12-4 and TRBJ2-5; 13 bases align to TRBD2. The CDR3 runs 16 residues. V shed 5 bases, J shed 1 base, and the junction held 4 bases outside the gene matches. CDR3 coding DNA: TGTGCCAGCAGTCGGACTAGCGGGGGCTTCCAAGAGACCCAGTACTTC. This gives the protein CASSRTSGGFQETQYF.

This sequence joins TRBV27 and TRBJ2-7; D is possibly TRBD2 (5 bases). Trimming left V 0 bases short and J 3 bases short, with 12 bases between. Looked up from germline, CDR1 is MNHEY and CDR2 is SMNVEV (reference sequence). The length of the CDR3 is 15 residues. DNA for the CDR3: TGTGCCAGCAGTTTATCCAGCGGAGAGATCTACGAGCAGTACTTC. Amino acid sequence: CASSLSSGEIYEQYF.

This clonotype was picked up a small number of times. CDR3 nucleotide sequence: TGTGCCAGCAGCTTAATTAACTTCGGAAATGAAAAACTGTTTTTT. Its translation: CASSLINFGNEKLFF. The chain has TRBV7-9 and TRBJ1-4; D remains ambiguous. The CDR3 loop spans 15 amino acids. The V gene's germline CDR1 is SEHNR and CDR2 FQNEAQ (reference sequence). Trimming removed 2 bases at V and 5 bases at J, with 12 bases between. Complete variable domain (other parts from reference TRBV7-9 and TRBJ1-4): DTGVSQNPRHKITKRGQNVTFRCDPISEHNRLYWYRQTLGQGPEFLTYFQNEAQLEKSRLLSDRFSAERPKGSFSTLEIQRTEQGDSAMYLCASSLINFGNEKLFFGSGTQLSVL.

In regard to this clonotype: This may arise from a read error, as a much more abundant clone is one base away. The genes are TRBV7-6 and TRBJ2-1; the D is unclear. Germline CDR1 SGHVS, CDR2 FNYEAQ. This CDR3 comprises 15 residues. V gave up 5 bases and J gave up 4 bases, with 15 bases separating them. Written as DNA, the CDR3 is TGTGCCAGCAGCGTATTGGCCGTATCTTACAATGAGCAGTTCTTC. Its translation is CASSVLAVSYNEQFF.

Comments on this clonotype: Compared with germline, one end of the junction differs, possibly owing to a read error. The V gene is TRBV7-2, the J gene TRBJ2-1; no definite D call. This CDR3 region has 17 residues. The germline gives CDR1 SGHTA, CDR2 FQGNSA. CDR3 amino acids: CASSYPRASSSYNEQIF. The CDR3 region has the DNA TGTGCCAGCAGCTACCCTAGGGCGTCGAGCTCCTACAATGAGCAGATCTTC.

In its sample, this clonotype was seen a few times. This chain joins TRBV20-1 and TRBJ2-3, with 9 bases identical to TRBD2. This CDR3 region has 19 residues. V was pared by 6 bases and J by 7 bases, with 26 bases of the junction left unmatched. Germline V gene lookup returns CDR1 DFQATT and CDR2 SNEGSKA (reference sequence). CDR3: CSANGVSGGPGGLVHTQYF. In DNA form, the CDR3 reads TGCAGTGCCAACGGTGTTAGCGGGGGCCCCGGTGGGCTTGTTCATACGCAGTATTTT.

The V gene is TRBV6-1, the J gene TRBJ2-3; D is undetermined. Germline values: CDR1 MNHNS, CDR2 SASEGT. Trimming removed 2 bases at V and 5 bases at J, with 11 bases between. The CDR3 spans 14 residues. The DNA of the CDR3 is TGTGCCAGCAGTGAAAGCCCTTTGGAAGATACGCAGTATTTT. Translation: CASSESPLEDTQYF.

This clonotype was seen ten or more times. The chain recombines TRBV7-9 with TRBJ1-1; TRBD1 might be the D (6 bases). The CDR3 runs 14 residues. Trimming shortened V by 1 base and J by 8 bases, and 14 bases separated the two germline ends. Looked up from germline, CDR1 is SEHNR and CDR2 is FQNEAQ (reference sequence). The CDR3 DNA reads TGTGCCAGCAGCTTAGTAGGGGCAGGGGAGGAAGCTTTCTTT. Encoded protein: CASSLVGAGEEAFF. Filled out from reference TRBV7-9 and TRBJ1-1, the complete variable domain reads DTGVSQNPRHKITKRGQNVTFRCDPISEHNRLYWYRQTLGQGPEFLTYFQNEAQLEKSRLLSDRFSAERPKGSFSTLEIQRTEQGDSAMYLCASSLVGAGEEAFFGQGTRLTVV.

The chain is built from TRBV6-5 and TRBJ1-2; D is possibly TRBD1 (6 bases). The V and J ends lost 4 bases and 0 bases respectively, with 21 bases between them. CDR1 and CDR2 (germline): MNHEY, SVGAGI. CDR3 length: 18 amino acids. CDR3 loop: CASSSPSGAGIPNYGYTF. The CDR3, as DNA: TGTGCCAGCAGTTCCCCTTCAGGGGCCGGAATACCTAACTATGGCTACACCTTC.

CDR3 nucleotides: TGTGCCAGCAGCTTAATGGGGGGAGACACTGAAGCTTTCTTT. It yields the protein CASSLMGGDTEAFF. This chain joins TRBV7-2 and TRBJ1-1, with a possible D match to TRBD1 (5 bases). The V and J ends lost 2 bases and 3 bases respectively, with 10 bases between them. Germline CDR1 and CDR2: SGHTA and FQGNSA. This CDR3 contains 14 residues.